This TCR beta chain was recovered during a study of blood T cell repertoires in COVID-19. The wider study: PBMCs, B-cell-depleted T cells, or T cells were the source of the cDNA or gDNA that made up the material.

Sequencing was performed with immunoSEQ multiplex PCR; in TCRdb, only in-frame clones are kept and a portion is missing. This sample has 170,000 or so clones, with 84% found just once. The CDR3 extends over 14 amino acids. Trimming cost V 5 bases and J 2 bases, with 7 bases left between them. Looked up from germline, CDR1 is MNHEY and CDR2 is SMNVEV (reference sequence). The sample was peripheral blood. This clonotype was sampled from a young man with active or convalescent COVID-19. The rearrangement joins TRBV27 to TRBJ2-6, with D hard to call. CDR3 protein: CASSPGPGANVLTF. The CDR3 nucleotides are TGTGCCAGCAGTCCTGGCCCTGGGGCCAACGTCCTGACTTTC.